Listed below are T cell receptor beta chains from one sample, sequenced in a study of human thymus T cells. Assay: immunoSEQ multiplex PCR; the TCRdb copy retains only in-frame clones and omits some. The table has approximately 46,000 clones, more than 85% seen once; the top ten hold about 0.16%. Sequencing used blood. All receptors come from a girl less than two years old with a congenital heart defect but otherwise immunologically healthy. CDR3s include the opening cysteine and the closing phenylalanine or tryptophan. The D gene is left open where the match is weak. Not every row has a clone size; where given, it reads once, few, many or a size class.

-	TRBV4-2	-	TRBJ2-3	CASSQDSRWESADTQYF	TGTGCCAGCAGCCAAGATTCCCGTTGGGAGTCGGCAGATACGCAGTATTTT
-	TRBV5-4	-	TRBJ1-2	CASGLGGNYGYTF	TGTGCCAGCGGCTTGGGGGGGAACTATGGCTACACCTTC
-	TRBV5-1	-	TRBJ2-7	CASSSAPYEQYF	TGCGCCAGCAGCTCAGCCCCCTACGAGCAGTACTTC
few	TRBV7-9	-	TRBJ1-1	CASSLEGDKNTEAFF	TGTGCCAGCAGCTTAGAAGGCGACAAAAACACTGAAGCTTTCTTT
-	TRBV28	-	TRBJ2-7	CASSPYDGRLSSYEQYF	TGTGCCAGCAGCCCTTACGACGGACGCCTCAGCTCCTACGAGCAGTACTTC
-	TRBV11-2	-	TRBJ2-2	CASSLVNTGELFF	TGTGCCAGCAGCTTGGTCAACACCGGGGAGCTGTTTTTT
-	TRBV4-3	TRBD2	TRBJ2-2	CASSQDRLAGLAGASPGELFF	TGCGCCAGCAGCCAAGATAGATTAGCGGGACTAGCGGGAGCGAGTCCCGGGGAGCTGTTTTTT
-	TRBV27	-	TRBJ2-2	CASSLQGPTNTGELFF	TGTGCCAGCAGTTTACAGGGGCCGACAAACACCGGGGAGCTGTTTTTT
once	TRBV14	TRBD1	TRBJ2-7	CASSQADRVYEQYF	TGTGCCAGCAGCCAAGCTGACAGGGTATACGAGCAGTACTTC
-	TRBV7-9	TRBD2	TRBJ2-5	CASSAGTSGQETQYF	TGTGCCAGCAGCGCCGGGACTAGCGGACAAGAGACCCAGTACTTC
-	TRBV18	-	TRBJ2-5	CASSAWWQETQYF	TGTGCCAGCTCAGCGTGGTGGCAAGAGACCCAGTACTTC
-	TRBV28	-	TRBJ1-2	CASSPSRDGPYGYTF	TGTGCCAGCAGTCCTTCCCGGGATGGGCCTTATGGCTACACCTTC
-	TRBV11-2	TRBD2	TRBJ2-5	CASSLVVAGARETQYF	TGTGCCAGCAGCTTAGTTGTAGCGGGAGCCAGAGAGACCCAGTACTTC
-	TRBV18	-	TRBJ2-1	CASSRLGYNEQFF	TGTGCCAGCTCCAGACTTGGGTACAATGAGCAGTTCTTC
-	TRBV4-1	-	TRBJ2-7	CASSQGVSYEQYF	TGCGCCAGCAGCCAAGGTGTGTCCTACGAGCAGTACTTC
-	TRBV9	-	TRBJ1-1	CASSLDRNTEAFF	TGTGCCAGCAGCCTTGACAGGAACACTGAAGCTTTCTTT
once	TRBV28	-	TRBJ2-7	CASSPGGQPSYEQYF	TGTGCCAGCAGCCCCGGGGGACAGCCGTCCTACGAGCAGTACTTC